This T cell receptor (beta chain) derives from a study of T cell changes during pregnancy in multiple sclerosis (dated by TCRdb to between 2019 and 2020). In terms of the full investigation: The study examined how the T cell repertoire changed over the course of pregnancy in women with multiple sclerosis.

In regard to this clone: Its antigen remains unidentified. No base-level quality is on record; no much larger clone is a single base apart.

To prepare the library, the immunoSEQ multiplex PCR assay was applied. Entries here come from immuneACCESS through TCRdb and include only in-frame sequences with V and J called. Some clones fail to appear in such tables; in the studies checked, an unresolved V gene covers under half of the shortfall, and the cause of the remainder is unknown. The sample table holds some 36,000 clones, of which over 90% were seen once. The ten largest clones represent about 0.4% of the sample. This TCR came from a female donor with multiple sclerosis, enrolled in a pregnancy study. Sequenced material: CD4+ T cells from peripheral blood mononuclear cells, taken in the second trimester of pregnancy.

The CDR3 region: CASSLSGGGANVLTF. The base sequence is TGTGCCAGCAGCTTATCGGGAGGTGGGGCCAACGTCCTGACTTTC. The chain is assembled from TRBV11-2 and TRBJ2-6; TRBD2 aligns with 7 central bases. V is pruned by 2 bases and J by 3 bases, leaving 1 base of the junction without a gene match. CDR1 SGHAT and CDR2 FQNNGV are derived from the germline V gene. The CDR3 has 15 amino acids, counting the end cysteine and phenylalanine. Of the read, only the CDR3 DNA is kept; its 45 bases are in frame from base 1.